The T cell receptor beta chain under discussion was sequenced for a study of T cell responses to AZD1222 COVID-19 vaccine. Remarks on this clone: Its cognate antigen is unknown.

The V end was cut by 4 bases, the J end by 1 base, with 10 bases between. This CDR3 has 14 residues. Germline CDR1 reads SGHTA; CDR2 reads FQGNSA. Some clones are missing from TCRdb's copy, which holds only in-frame ones; the method was immunoSEQ multiplex PCR. The table lists about 100,000 clones, approximately 81% of them singletons, with more than 15% in the top ten. Study-wide findings and caveats: Close to half of spike-specific TCRs reportedly recognize unmutated variant regions. Spike-specific TCRs gained breadth and depth after people received two AZD1222 doses.

The rearrangement uses TRBV7-2 and TRBJ1-1, with unresolved D. This TCR was sampled from an adult in good health. This specimen was peripheral blood, taken on day 0 of AZD1222 vaccination. CDR3 loop: CASSSWTGNTEAFF. The CDR3 DNA is TGTGCCAGCAGCTCCTGGACGGGGAACACTGAAGCTTTCTTT.